Listed below are T cell receptor beta chains from one sample, sequenced in a study of cytomegalovirus exposure and HLA in healthy donors. Sequenced by immunoSEQ multiplex PCR; TCRdb stores in-frame clones only, minus some. Of under 150,000 clones in the sample, about 70% are singletons; the top ten hold less than 5%. The sample taken for sequencing was PBMCs. Source of these receptors: a man in his 60s in good health and CMV-seronegative. CDR3s include the opening cysteine and the closing phenylalanine or tryptophan. The D gene is left open where the match is weak. Where a row states a size, it is once, few, many or the class of an expanded clone; other rows omit it.

TRBD2 | TRBJ2-1 | TRBV5-6 | once | CASSLLTSGRAGYNEQFF | TGTGCCAGCAGCTTGTTAACTAGCGGGAGGGCGGGTTACAATGAGCAGTTCTTC
- | TRBJ1-3 | TRBV10-3 | - | CAIKSGAGNTIYF | TGTGCCATCAAATCAGGGGCTGGAAACACCATATATTTT
TRBD2 | TRBJ2-2 | TRBV19 | few | CASSIARTSGSGKPGELFF | TGTGCCAGTAGTATAGCCCGGACTAGCGGGAGTGGTAAGCCCGGGGAGCTGTTTTTT
TRBD1 | TRBJ1-5 | TRBV27 | - | CASSPRTGNQPQHF | TGTGCCAGCAGTCCAAGGACAGGTAATCAGCCCCAGCATTTT
TRBD1 | TRBJ1-5 | TRBV28 | - | CASSSGTGGLWGNQPQHF | TGTGCCAGCAGTTCCGGGACAGGCGGTCTTTGGGGCAATCAGCCCCAGCATTTT
- | TRBJ2-2 | TRBV29-1 | - | CSRNERWKTPNTGELFF | TGCAGCCGAAACGAGCGGTGGAAAACGCCGAACACCGGGGAGCTGTTTTTT
TRBD2 | TRBJ2-2 | TRBV28 | - | CASSLSRTSGRWKTGELFF | TGTGCCAGCAGTTTATCCCGGACTAGCGGGAGGTGGAAAACCGGGGAGCTGTTTTTT
TRBD1 | TRBJ1-1 | TRBV30 | few | CAWSVTGADTEAFF | TGTGCCTGGAGTGTGACAGGGGCGGACACTGAAGCTTTCTTT
- | TRBJ2-1 | TRBV9 | few | CASSVSVVSYNEQFF | TGTGCCAGCAGCGTATCGGTTGTTTCCTACAATGAGCAGTTCTTC
TRBD1 | TRBJ2-3 | TRBV2 | - | CASSFNRGNSYF | TGTGCCAGCAGTTTTAACAGGGGGAATTCGTATTTT
- | TRBJ2-7 | TRBV10-3 | - | CAISESGLGPYEQYF | TGTGCCATCAGTGAGTCGGGGTTGGGGCCCTACGAGCAGTACTTC
- | TRBJ1-1 | TRBV5-1 | - | CASSSGALYTEAFF | TGCGCCAGCAGTTCAGGGGCTTTGTACACTGAAGCTTTCTTT
TRBD1 | TRBJ1-6 | TRBV5-4 | - | CASSPGQTYNSPLHF | TGTGCCAGCAGCCCGGGACAGACGTATAATTCACCCCTCCACTTT
- | TRBJ1-1 | TRBV5-4 | few | CASSLLGRDTEAFF | TGTGCCAGCAGCTTGTTGGGCAGGGATACTGAAGCTTTCTTT
TRBD2 | TRBJ2-7 | TRBV27 | few | CASSSTSGSESEQYF | TGTGCCAGCAGTTCCACTAGCGGGAGCGAAAGCGAGCAGTACTTC
- | TRBJ1-2 | TRBV27 | - | CASSLRGAGGYPF | TGTGCCAGCAGTTTACGGGGGGCAGGTGGCTACCCCTTC
TRBD1 | TRBJ1-4 | TRBV10-3 | - | CAISAMGQGAEVGEKLFF | TGTGCCATCAGTGCCATGGGACAGGGGGCGGAAGTCGGCGAAAAACTGTTTTTT
- | TRBJ2-2 | TRBV5-1 | few | CASSLGGVEELFF | TGCGCCAGCAGCTTGGGCGGGGTGGAGGAGCTGTTTTTT
TRBD1 | TRBJ2-6 | TRBV5-4 | few | CASSLGQGSGANVLTF | TGTGCCAGCAGCTTAGGACAGGGCTCTGGGGCCAACGTCCTGACTTTC
TRBD1 | TRBJ1-4 | TRBV5-1 | few | CASSTGQGAEKLFF | TGCGCCAGCAGCACGGGACAGGGGGCTGAAAAACTGTTTTTT
TRBD1 | TRBJ2-3 | TRBV11-2 | - | CASSYGQGLDTQYF | TGTGCCAGCAGCTACGGACAGGGCTTAGATACGCAGTATTTT
TRBD2 | TRBJ2-7 | TRBV5-5 | - | CASSSLAGGHEQYF | TGTGCCAGCAGCTCTTTAGCGGGAGGCCACGAGCAGTACTTC
- | TRBJ2-3 | TRBV30 | - | CAWSVQSDTQYF | TGTGCCTGGAGTGTACAGTCTGATACGCAGTATTTT
- | TRBJ2-2 | TRBV5-1 | - | CASSSIQIPAGELFF | TGCGCCAGCAGCTCAATACAGATCCCGGCCGGGGAGCTGTTTTTT
- | TRBJ2-1 | TRBV18 | - | CASGKGGVGYNEQFF | TGTGCCAGCGGCAAAGGGGGAGTCGGGTACAATGAGCAGTTCTTC
- | TRBJ1-2 | TRBV27 | few | CASSRGGNGYTF | TGTGCCAGCAGTCGGGGGGGGAATGGCTACACCTTC
TRBD1 | TRBJ1-4 | TRBV6-5 | - | CASKMTGGYEKLFF | TGTGCCAGCAAAATGACAGGGGGTTATGAAAAACTGTTTTTT
TRBD1 | TRBJ2-3 | TRBV7-9 | few | CASRLRGTGMADTQYF | TGTGCCAGCAGACTAAGGGGGACAGGCATGGCAGATACGCAGTATTTT
TRBD2 | TRBJ2-1 | TRBV13 | - | CASSLGLAAPGGEQFF | TGTGCCAGCAGCCTGGGACTAGCGGCTCCTGGAGGTGAGCAGTTCTTC
TRBD1 | TRBJ1-2 | TRBV5-1 | - | CASSQGQGQDGYTF | TGCGCCAGCAGCCAGGGACAGGGCCAGGATGGCTACACCTTC
TRBD2 | TRBJ2-7 | TRBV30 | - | CALGEGSFSYEQYF | TGTGCTCTCGGGGAGGGCAGTTTCTCCTACGAGCAGTACTTC
- | TRBJ1-3 | TRBV5-1 | once | CASSRDTGYGNTIYF | TGCGCCAGCTCTCGGGACACCGGTTACGGAAACACCATATATTTT
- | TRBJ2-1 | TRBV11-3 | - | CASSIGLANEQFF | TGTGCCAGCAGCATAGGGTTGGCCAATGAGCAGTTCTTC
TRBD1 | TRBJ1-1 | TRBV6-5 | - | CASSYRGLMNTEAFF | TGTGCCAGCAGTTACAGGGGGCTCATGAACACTGAAGCTTTCTTT
- | TRBJ2-5 | TRBV19 | - | CASSIDGLEETQYF | TGTGCCAGTAGTATAGACGGTCTAGAAGAGACCCAGTACTTC
TRBD1 | TRBJ2-1 | TRBV7-3 | once | CASSFYPGGTHNEQFF | TGTGCCAGCAGCTTTTATCCAGGGGGAACCCACAATGAGCAGTTCTTC
TRBD2 | TRBJ2-1 | TRBV4-3 | - | CASSERTSGAWNEQFF | TGCGCCAGCAGCGAGAGGACTAGCGGGGCATGGAATGAGCAGTTCTTC
TRBD1 | TRBJ1-1 | TRBV28 | few | CASSLWQGAILIRRNNTEAFF | TGTGCCAGCAGTTTGTGGCAGGGGGCGATTTTAATCCGACGGAATAACACTGAAGCTTTCTTT
TRBD1 | TRBJ2-7 | TRBV5-8 | - | CASSLPGQGSEQYF | TGTGCCAGCAGCTTACCGGGACAGGGCTCCGAGCAGTACTTC
TRBD1 | TRBJ1-4 | TRBV29-1 | - | CSAASGTGFNEKLFF | TGCAGCGCTGCCTCCGGGACAGGGTTTAATGAAAAACTGTTTTTT
TRBD1 | TRBJ2-1 | TRBV30 | - | CAWRAITGGLNNEQFF | TGTGCCTGGAGGGCGATTACAGGGGGCCTAAACAATGAGCAGTTCTTC